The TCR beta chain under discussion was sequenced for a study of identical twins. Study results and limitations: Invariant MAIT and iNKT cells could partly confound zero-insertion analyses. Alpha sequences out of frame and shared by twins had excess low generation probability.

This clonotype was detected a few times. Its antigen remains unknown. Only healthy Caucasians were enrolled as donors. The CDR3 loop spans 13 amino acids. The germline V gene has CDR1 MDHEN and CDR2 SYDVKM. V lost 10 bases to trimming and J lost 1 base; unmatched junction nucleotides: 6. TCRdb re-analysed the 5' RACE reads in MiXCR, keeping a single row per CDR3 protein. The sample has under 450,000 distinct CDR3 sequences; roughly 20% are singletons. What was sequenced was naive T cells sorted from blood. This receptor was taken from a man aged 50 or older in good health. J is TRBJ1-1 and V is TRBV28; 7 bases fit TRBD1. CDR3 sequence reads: CATHWTGNTEAFF. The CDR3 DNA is TGTGCCACCCATTGGACAGGGAACACTGAAGCTTTCTTT.